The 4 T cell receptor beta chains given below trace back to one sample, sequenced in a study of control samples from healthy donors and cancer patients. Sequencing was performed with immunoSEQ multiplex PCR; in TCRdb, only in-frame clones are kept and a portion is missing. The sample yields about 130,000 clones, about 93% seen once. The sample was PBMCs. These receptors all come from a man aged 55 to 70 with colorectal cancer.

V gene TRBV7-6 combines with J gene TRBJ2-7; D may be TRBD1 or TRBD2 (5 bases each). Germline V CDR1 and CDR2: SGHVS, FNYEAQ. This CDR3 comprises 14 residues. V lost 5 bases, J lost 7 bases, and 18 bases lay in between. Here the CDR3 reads CASSPRDGPFEQYF. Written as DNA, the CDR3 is TGTGCCAGCAGCCCCCGGGACGGCCCCTTTGAGCAGTACTTC. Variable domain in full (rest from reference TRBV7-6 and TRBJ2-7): GAGVSQSPRYKVTKRGQDVALRCDPISGHVSLYWYRQALGQGPEFLTYFNYEAQQDKSGLPNDRFSAERPEGSISTLTIQRTEQRDSAMYRCASSPRDGPFEQYFGPGTRLTVT.

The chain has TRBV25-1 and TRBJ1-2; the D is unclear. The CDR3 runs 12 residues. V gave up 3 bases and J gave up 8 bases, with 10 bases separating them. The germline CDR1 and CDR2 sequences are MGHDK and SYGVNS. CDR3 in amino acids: CASSDVGTGYTF. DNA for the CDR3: TGTGCCAGCAGTGATGTGGGAACCGGCTACACCTTC.

The CDR3 loop is CASRGLATYEQYF. CDR3 nucleotide sequence: TGTGCCAGCAGAGGACTAGCAACTTACGAGCAGTACTTC. The gene calls are TRBV5-8 and TRBJ2-7; 8 nucleotides agree with TRBD2. This CDR3 region has 13 residues. CDR1 and CDR2 (germline): SGHTS, YDEGEE. Germline trimming cut 5 bases from V and 4 bases from J; bases unmatched to any gene: 5.

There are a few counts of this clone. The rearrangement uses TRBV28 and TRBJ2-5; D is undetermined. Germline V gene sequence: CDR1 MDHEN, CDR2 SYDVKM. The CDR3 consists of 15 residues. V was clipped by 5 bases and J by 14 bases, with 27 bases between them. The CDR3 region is CASSTTSSVSRPYYF. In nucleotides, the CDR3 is TGTGCCAGCAGTACCACTTCCTCCGTTTCGAGGCCTTATTACTTC.